These 15 T cell receptor beta chains were sequenced from one sample in a study of CD4 T cells in lung cancer. The lung tissue was taken at least 3 cm from the tumor in the same resection. The assay was immunoSEQ multiplex PCR, and TCRdb's table has in-frame clones only and misses some. The sample lists approximately 9,300 clones, 50% to 80% occurring once. The material sequenced was normal lung tissue taken away from the tumor. These receptors were collected from a man aged 55 to 70 with non-small cell lung cancer.

J is TRBJ1-2 and V is TRBV5-1; 8 nucleotides match TRBD1. The CDR3 is 14 residues long. The V and J ends lost 5 bases and 2 bases, in that order; junction bases with no gene match: 5. Per germline, CDR1 SGHRS and CDR2 YFSETQ. CDR3 in amino acids: CASSSGQGNYGYTF. The CDR3 DNA sequence: TGCGCCAGCAGTTCTGGACAGGGAAACTATGGCTACACCTTC.

The CDR3 protein is CASNRGGTGLTDTQYF. CDR3 DNA sequence: TGTGCCAGCAATCGGGGAGGGACAGGGTTAACAGATACGCAGTATTTT. This rearrangement joins TRBV11-2 to TRBJ2-3, with 9 bases matching TRBD1. In germline, CDR1 is SGHAT, CDR2 FQNNGV. The CDR3 is made up of 16 amino acids. The V gene end was trimmed by 7 bases and the J gene end by 3 bases; junction bases not matched to a gene: 11.

The J gene is TRBJ2-1, the V gene TRBV20-1; possible D gene TRBD1, 5 bases. The germline V gene encodes CDR1 DFQATT and CDR2 SNEGSKA (reference sequence). Trimming cost V 6 bases and J 8 bases, with 11 bases left between them. The CDR3 loop spans 11 amino acids. Here the CDR3 reads CSATVRDEQFF. The CDR3 bases are TGCAGTGCGACAGTCCGCGATGAGCAGTTCTTC.

This clone was observed a few times. The V and J genes are TRBV10-3 and TRBJ2-3; D unresolved. This CDR3 has 8 residues. Trimming took 10 bases from V and 12 from J, leaving 8 bases between them. CDR1 and CDR2 (germline): ENHRY, SYGVKD. The CDR3 sequence: CATPIQYF. CDR3 DNA sequence: TGTGCCACACCTATTCAGTATTTT.

The rearrangement links TRBV5-1 to TRBJ2-5; TRBD1 is a possible D gene (6 bases). Germline V lookup: CDR1 SGHRS, CDR2 YFSETQ. V was shortened by 4 bases and J by 3 bases, with 10 bases between the two germline ends. The CDR3 extends over 13 amino acids. The CDR3 nucleotides are TGCGCCAGCAGCCTACAGGGAAAAGAGACCCAGTACTTC. This gives the protein CASSLQGKETQYF.

This clone occurred a few times. The chain joins TRBV10-1 to TRBJ1-1; tentative D call: TRBD1 (6 bases). Between the trimmed V and J ends, which lost 6 bases and 0 bases, there was a span of 11 bases. The CDR3 covers 14 residues. Germline values: CDR1 WNHNN, CDR2 SYGVQD (reference sequence). The chain's CDR3 is CASRKQGMNTEAFF. The CDR3 bases are TGCGCCAGCAGAAAACAGGGAATGAACACTGAAGCTTTCTTT.

The chain recombines TRBV29-1 with TRBJ1-5, with 7 bases fitting TRBD1. Unmatched junction bases numbered 3, after V lost 4 bases and J lost 0 bases. CDR1 SQVTM and CDR2 ANQGSEA come from the germline V gene. This CDR3 comprises 14 residues. CDR3 in amino acids: CSVVTGNSNQPQHF. CDR3 in DNA: TGCAGCGTTGTGACAGGGAATAGCAATCAGCCCCAGCATTTT.

This clone was seen a handful of times. The gene calls are TRBV28 and TRBJ1-5, with D possibly TRBD1 on 5 matching bases. Germline V lookup: CDR1 MDHEN, CDR2 SYDVKM. The CDR3 spans 16 residues. V lost 5 bases and J 7 bases, leaving 21 bases between the germline ends. CDR3 nucleotide sequence: TGTGCCAGCAGTACTCTATGGAAGGGGTCTTGGCAGCCCCAGCATTTT. Protein sequence: CASSTLWKGSWQPQHF.

The chain uses TRBV25-1 and TRBJ2-2; 7 nucleotides agree with TRBD1. The CDR3 covers 15 residues. Germline CDR1 and CDR2: MGHDK and SYGVNS. Germline trimming cut 4 bases from V and 7 bases from J; bases unmatched to any gene: 9. DNA for the CDR3: TGTGCCAGCAGTGCCTACACAGGGGAAGACGGGGAGCTGTTTTTT. Its translation is CASSAYTGEDGELFF.

The V call is TRBV7-5, the J call TRBJ1-2; TRBD1, the D gene given by the table, was not confirmed from the DNA. TRBV7-5 is classified as a pseudogene. This CDR3 has 14 amino acids. The CDR3 spells CARSPKYGAYGYTF. DNA of the CDR3: TGTGCCAGAAGCCCTAAGTATGGGGCCTATGGCTACACCTTC.

The gene calls are TRBV11-3 and TRBJ2-7; 7 positions match TRBD1. This CDR3 contains 15 residues. J gave up 2 bases and V 5 bases, and 9 bases lay outside the gene matches. The germline V gene encodes CDR1 SGHNT and CDR2 YENEEA. The CDR3 sequence: CASSPTRQGTYEQYF. In DNA form, the CDR3 reads TGTGCCAGCAGCCCCACCCGACAGGGCACCTACGAGCAGTACTTC.

This clone turned up a few times. The V call is TRBV7-9, the J call TRBJ1-5; TRBD1 is a possible D gene (6 bases). Per germline, CDR1 SEHNR and CDR2 FQNEAQ (reference sequence). CDR3 length: 17 residues. V lost 1 base and J lost 3, with 16 bases in between. DNA for the CDR3: TGTGCCAGCAGCTTAGGGGGATTGACAGGATACAATCAGCCCCAGCATTTT. Its protein product is CASSLGGLTGYNQPQHF.

V usage is TRBV7-6 and J usage is TRBJ1-1; D is undetermined. The CDR3 spans 13 residues. The V gene lost 1 base and the J gene lost 4 bases, with 7 bases spanning the gap. Germline CDR1 SGHVS, CDR2 FNYEAQ. CDR3 nucleotide sequence: TGTGCCAGCAGCTTAGGGGAGGGCACTGAAGCTTTCTTT. Translation gives CASSLGEGTEAFF.

V usage is TRBV19 and J usage is TRBJ2-3, with D possibly being TRBD2 (5 bases). Germline-derived CDR1 and CDR2 are LNHDA and SQIVND (reference sequence). V gave up 5 bases and J gave up 5 bases, with 8 bases separating them. This CDR3 spans 12 amino acids. The CDR3 sequence: CASSYEGDTQYF. CDR3 DNA: TGTGCCAGTAGTTACGAGGGAGATACGCAGTATTTT.

The chain joins TRBV5-6 to TRBJ1-5; 7 nucleotides match TRBD1. The germline gives CDR1 SGHDT, CDR2 YYEEEE. The CDR3 length is 15 residues. Trimming removed 4 bases from V and 3 bases from J; junction bases left unmatched: 7. CDR3 in amino acids: CASSLGTVVNQPQHF. The CDR3 DNA reads TGTGCCAGCAGCCTAGGGACAGTGGTCAATCAGCCCCAGCATTTT.